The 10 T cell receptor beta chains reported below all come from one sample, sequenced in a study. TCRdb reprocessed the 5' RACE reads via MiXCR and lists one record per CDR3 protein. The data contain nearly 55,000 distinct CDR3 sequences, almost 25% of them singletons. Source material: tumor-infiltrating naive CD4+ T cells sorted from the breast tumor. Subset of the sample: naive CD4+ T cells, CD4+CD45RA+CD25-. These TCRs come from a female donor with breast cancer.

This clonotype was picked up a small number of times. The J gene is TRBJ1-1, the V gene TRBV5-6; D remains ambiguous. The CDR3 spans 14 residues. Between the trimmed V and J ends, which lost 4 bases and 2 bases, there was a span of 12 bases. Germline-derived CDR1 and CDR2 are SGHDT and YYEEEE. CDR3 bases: TGTGCCAGCAGCCCGACCCCAGTTAACACTGAAGCTTTCTTT. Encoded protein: CASSPTPVNTEAFF.

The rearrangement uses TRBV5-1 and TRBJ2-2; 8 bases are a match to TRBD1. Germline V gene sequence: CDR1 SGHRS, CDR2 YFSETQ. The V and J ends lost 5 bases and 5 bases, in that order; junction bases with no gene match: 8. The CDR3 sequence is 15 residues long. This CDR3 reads CASSFRTGMTGELFF. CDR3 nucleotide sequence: TGCGCCAGCAGTTTTCGGACAGGGATGACCGGGGAGCTGTTTTTT. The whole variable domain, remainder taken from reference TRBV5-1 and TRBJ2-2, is KAGVTQTPRYLIKTRGQQVTLSCSPISGHRSVSWYQQTPGQGLQFLFEYFSETQRNKGNFPGRFSGRQFSNSRSEMNVSTLELGDSALYLCASSFRTGMTGELFFGEGSRLTVL.

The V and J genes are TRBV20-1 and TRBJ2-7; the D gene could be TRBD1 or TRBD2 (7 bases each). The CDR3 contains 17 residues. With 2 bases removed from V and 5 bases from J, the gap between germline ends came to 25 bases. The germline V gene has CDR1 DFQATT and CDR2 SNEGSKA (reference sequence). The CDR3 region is CSARSPPGGIGLDEQYF. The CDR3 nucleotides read TGCAGTGCTAGAAGTCCACCAGGGGGAATCGGACTAGACGAGCAGTACTTC.

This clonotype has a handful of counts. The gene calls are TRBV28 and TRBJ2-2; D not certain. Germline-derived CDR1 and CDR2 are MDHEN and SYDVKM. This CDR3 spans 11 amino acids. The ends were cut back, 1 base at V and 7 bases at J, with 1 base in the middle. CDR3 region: CASSLFGELFF. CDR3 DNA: TGTGCCAGCAGTTTATTCGGGGAGCTGTTTTTT.

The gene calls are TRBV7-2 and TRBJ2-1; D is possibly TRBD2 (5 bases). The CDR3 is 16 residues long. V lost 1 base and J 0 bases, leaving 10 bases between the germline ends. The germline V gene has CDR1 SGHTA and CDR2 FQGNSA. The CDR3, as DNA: TGTGCCAGCAGCTTAGAGGGAGCGAGCTCCTACAATGAGCAGTTCTTC. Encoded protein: CASSLEGASSYNEQFF.

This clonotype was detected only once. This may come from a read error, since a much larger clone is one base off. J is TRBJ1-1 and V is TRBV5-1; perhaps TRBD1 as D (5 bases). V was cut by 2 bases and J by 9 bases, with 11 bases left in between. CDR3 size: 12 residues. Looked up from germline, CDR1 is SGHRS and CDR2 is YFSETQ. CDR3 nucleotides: TGCGCCAGCAGCTTCAACCGGGGCCAAGCTTTCTTT. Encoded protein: CASSFNRGQAFF.

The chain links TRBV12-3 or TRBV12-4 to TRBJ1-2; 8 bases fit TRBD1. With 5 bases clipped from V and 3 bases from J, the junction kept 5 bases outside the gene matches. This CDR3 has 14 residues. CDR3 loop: CASSTGQGHYGYTF. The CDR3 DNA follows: TGTGCCAGCAGTACCGGACAGGGTCACTATGGCTACACCTTC.

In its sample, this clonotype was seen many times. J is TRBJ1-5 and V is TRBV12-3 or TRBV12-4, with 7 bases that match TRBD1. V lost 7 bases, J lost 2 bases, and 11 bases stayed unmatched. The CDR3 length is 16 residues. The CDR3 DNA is TGTGCCAGCACAGGGGGGGGAGGAAGTGGCAATCAGCCCCAGCATTTT. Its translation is CASTGGGGSGNQPQHF.

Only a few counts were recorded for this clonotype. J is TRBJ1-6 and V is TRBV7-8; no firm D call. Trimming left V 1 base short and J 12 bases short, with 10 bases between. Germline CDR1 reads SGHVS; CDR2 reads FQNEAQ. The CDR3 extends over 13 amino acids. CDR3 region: CASSLDGGLPLHF. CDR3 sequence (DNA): TGTGCCAGCAGCTTAGATGGAGGCCTACCCCTCCACTTT. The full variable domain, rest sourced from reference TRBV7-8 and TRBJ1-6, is GAGVSQSPRYKVAKRGQDVALRCDPISGHVSLFWYQQALGQGPEFLTYFQNEAQLDKSGLPSDRFFAERPEGSVSTLKIQRTQQEDSAVYLCASSLDGGLPLHFGNGTRLTVT.

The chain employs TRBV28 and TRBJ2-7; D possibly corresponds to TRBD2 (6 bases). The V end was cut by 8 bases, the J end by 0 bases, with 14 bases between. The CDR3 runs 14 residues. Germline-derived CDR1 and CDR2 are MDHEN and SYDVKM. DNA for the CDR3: TGTGCCAGCCGCCCGGGGGACCCCTCCTACGAGCAGTACTTC. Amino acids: CASRPGDPSYEQYF.